These T cell receptor beta chains were read from a single sample in a study of monozygotic twins with inflammatory bowel disease. With the 5' RACE reads reprocessed, TCRdb shows one record per CDR3 protein and no DNA. The sample holds about 300,000 distinct CDR3 sequences. The specimen was blood. These TCRs come from a human donor with ulcerative colitis or Crohn's disease, or a healthy co-twin of an affected twin (not recorded which). Each CDR3 is given with its conserved first and last residue. Each record gives: CDR3 protein, V gene, J gene.

cdr3_aa: CASTPQGNGANVLTF
v_call: TRBV12-3/TRBV12-4
j_call: TRBJ2-6

cdr3_aa: CASSLVGFADTQYF
v_call: TRBV27
j_call: TRBJ2-3

cdr3_aa: CASSEDRGSGNTIYF
v_call: TRBV9
j_call: TRBJ1-3

cdr3_aa: CSAHRTGAYEQYF
v_call: TRBV20-1
j_call: TRBJ2-7

cdr3_aa: CASSARADGATYEQYF
v_call: TRBV9
j_call: TRBJ2-7

cdr3_aa: CASSPPLASGRNNEQFF
v_call: TRBV18
j_call: TRBJ2-1

cdr3_aa: CSARGGSTNTDTQYF
v_call: TRBV20-1
j_call: TRBJ2-3

cdr3_aa: CASSSLAGDYEQYF
v_call: TRBV4-2
j_call: TRBJ2-7

cdr3_aa: CASSLNPGNTIYF
v_call: TRBV7-2
j_call: TRBJ1-3

cdr3_aa: CSVEGVSGRYNEQFF
v_call: TRBV29-1
j_call: TRBJ2-1

cdr3_aa: CASSPSSGNTIYF
v_call: TRBV7-3
j_call: TRBJ1-3

cdr3_aa: CASSQDLLRGGGYEQYF
v_call: TRBV4-3
j_call: TRBJ2-7